This T cell receptor beta chain was sequenced in a study of blood T cell repertoires in COVID-19 (dated by TCRdb to the early 2020s). A note on the overall study: Samples covering the acute and convalescent phases of COVID-19 were provided by collaborators in the United States, Italy and Spain. The material from the prospective study consisted of cDNA or gDNA derived from T cells, B-cell-depleted T cells, or PBMCs. Subjects who had been exposed to COVID-19, were actively infected with it, or had recovered from it provided the deeply sampled blood TCRbeta repertoires that made up the dataset. The repertoires were made available in a free public database intended to serve as a resource for research on the immune response to SARS-CoV-2. The samples were drawn from two sources: the first 160 participants of the ongoing ImmuneRACE study, and 950 to 1,500 subjects contributed by 6 global collaborators. Nearly every sample came with metadata listing a de-identified subject ID, COVID-19 status, age in years and sex. Where available, HLA class I and class II types were obtained from metadata supplied by the sample provider rather than from assay-based typing.

Collaborating institutions collected whole blood in K2EDTA tubes following their own protocols. For TCRbeta analysis, collaborators shipped samples in one of three forms: frozen whole blood, isolated PBMCs, or DNA extracted from either of those sample types. Relative to germline, V is 7 bases shorter and J is 1 base shorter, with 10 bases between their ends. The CDR3, from cysteine to phenylalanine, totals 13 residues. Of all the DNA, just the CDR3 is kept, 39 bases in frame from base 1. According to the germline V gene, CDR1 reads ENHRY and CDR2 reads SYGVKD. This clone was observed a handful of times. The antigen it binds to is not known. Per-base quality was not reported, and no clone a single base away is much larger than it. The immunoSEQ Assay, a bias-controlled multiplex PCR, was used to amplify TCRbeta CDR3 regions from genomic DNA. The source study handled its data this way. The number of nucleated cells in each sample was estimated by amplification of reference gene primers within the assay. Sequence reads were collapsed and filtered to measure the absolute abundance of every unique TCRbeta CDR3 rearrangement. For each sample, productive Simpson clonality was calculated as the square root of Simpson's diversity index across productive rearrangements. The immuneACCESS repertoire file appears here via TCRdb, limited to in-frame rearrangements. These files lack a portion of the clones; in checked studies, under half of the deficit traces to unresolved V genes, and the cause of the others is not known. For V, J and clone size, that table is used; D and trimming come from the DNA. The table for this sample lists about 230,000 clones; around 80% of them were counted only once. The top ten clonotypes cover just over 8.5% of the sample.

Summary of the overall study and its limitations: How much clinical and demographic metadata was included differed by source and by participant, and the metadata was provided uncurated.

The rearranged chain carries TRBV10-3 and TRBJ1-1, and TRBD1 may be the D gene, going by 6 matching bases. Sequenced input: peripheral blood. The source is a man aged 35 to 55 with active or convalescent COVID-19. In nucleotides, the sequence is TGTGCCATCACCGCGACAGGGAACACTGAAGCTTTCTTT. Its amino acids are CAITATGNTEAFF.